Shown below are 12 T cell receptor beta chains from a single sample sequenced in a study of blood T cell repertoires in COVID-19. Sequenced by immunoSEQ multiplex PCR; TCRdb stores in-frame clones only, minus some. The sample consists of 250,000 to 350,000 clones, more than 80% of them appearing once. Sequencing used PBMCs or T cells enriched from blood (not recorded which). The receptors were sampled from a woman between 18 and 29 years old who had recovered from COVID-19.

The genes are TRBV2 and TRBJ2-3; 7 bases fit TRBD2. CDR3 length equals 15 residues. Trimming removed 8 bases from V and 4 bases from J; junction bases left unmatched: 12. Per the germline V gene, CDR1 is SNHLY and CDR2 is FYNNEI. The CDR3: CASRQTGGLADTQYF. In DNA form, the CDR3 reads TGTGCCAGCCGTCAGACGGGGGGTCTCGCAGATACGCAGTATTTT.

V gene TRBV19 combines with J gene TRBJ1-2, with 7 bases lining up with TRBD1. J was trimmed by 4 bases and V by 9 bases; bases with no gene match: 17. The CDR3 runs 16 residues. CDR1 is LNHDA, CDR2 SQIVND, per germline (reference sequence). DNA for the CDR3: TGTGCCAGCGACGAAGGGACAGCAACTACCTCCTATGGCTACACCTTC. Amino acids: CASDEGTATTSYGYTF.

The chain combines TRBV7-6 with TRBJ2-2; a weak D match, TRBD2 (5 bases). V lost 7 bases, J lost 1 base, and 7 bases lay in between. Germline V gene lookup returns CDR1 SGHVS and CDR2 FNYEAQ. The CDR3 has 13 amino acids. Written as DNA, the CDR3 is TGTGCCAGCACGGACTGGAACACCGGGGAGCTGTTTTTT. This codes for CASTDWNTGELFF.

This CDR3 is CASSHLHRGLNLNTEAFF. Written as DNA, the CDR3 is TGCGCCAGCAGTCACTTACACAGGGGATTAAACCTGAACACTGAAGCTTTCTTT. J is TRBJ1-1 and V is TRBV23-1; 7 positions agree with TRBD1. TRBV23-1 carries the ORF label, with uncertain function. V lost 3 bases and J lost 0; bases outside the gene matches: 13. CDR3 length: 18 residues.

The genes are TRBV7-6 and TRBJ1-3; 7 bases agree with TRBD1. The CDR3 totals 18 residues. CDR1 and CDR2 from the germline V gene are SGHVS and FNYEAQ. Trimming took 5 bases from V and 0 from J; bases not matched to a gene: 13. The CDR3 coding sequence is TGTGCCAGCAGCCCAACCGTGCAAGGGGGCCACTCTGGAAACACCATATATTTT. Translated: CASSPTVQGGHSGNTIYF.

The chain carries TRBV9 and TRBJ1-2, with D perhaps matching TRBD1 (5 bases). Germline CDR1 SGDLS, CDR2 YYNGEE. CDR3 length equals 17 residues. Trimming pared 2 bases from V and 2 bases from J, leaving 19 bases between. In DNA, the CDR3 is TGTGCCAGCAGCGTCGGGACTGAGCACCTTCTAAACTATGGCTACACCTTC. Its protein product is CASSVGTEHLLNYGYTF.

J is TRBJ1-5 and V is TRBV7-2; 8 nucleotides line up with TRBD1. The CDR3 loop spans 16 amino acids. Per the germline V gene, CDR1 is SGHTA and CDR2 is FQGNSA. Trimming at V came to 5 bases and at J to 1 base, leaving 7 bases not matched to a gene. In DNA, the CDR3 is TGTGCCAGCAGCCCCCAGACAGGGGTAAGCAATCAGCCCCAGCATTTT. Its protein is CASSPQTGVSNQPQHF. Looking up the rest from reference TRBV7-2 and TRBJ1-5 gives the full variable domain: GAGVSQSPSNKVTEKGKDVELRCDPISGHTALYWYRQSLGQGLEFLIYFQGNSAPDKSGLPSDRFSAERTGGSVSTLTIQRTQQEDSAVYLCASSPQTGVSNQPQHFGDGTRLSIL.

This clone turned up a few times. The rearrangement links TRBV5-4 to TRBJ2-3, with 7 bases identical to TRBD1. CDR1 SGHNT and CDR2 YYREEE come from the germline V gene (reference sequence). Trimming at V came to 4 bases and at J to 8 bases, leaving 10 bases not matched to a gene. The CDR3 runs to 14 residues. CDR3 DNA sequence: TGTGCCAGCAGCGCGTTGACAGGGATGGGTACGCAGTATTTT. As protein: CASSALTGMGTQYF. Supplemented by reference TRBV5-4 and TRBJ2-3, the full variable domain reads ETGVTQSPTHLIKTRGQQVTLRCSSQSGHNTVSWYQQALGQGPQFIFQYYREEENGRGNFPPRFSGLQFPNYSSELNVNALELDDSALYLCASSALTGMGTQYFGPGTRLTVL.

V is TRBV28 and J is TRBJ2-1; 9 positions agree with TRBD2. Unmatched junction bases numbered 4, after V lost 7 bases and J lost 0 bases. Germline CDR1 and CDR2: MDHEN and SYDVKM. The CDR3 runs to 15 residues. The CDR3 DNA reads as TGTGCCAGCATCGAAGCGGGGGGCTCCTACAATGAGCAGTTCTTC. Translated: CASIEAGGSYNEQFF.

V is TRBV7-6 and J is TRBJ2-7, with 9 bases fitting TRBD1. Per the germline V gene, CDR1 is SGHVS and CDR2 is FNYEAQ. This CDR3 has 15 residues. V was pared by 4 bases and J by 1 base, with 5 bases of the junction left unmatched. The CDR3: CASSSQQGASYEQYF. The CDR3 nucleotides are TGTGCCAGCAGCTCCCAACAGGGGGCTTCCTACGAGCAGTACTTC.

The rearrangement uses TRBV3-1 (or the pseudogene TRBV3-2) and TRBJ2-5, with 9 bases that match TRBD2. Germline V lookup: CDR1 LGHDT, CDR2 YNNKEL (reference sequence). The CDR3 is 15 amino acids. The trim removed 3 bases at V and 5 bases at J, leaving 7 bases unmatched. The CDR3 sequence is CASSHGGGVGETQYF. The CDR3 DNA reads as TGTGCCAGCAGCCATGGCGGGGGGGTCGGGGAGACCCAGTACTTC.

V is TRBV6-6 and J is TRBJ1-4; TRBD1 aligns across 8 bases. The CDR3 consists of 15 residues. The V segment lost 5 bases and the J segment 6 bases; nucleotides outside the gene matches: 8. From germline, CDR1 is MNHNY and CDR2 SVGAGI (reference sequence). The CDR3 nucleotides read TGTGCCAGCAGTACCTCAGGGGGCAACGATGAAAAACTGTTTTTT. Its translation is CASSTSGGNDEKLFF.